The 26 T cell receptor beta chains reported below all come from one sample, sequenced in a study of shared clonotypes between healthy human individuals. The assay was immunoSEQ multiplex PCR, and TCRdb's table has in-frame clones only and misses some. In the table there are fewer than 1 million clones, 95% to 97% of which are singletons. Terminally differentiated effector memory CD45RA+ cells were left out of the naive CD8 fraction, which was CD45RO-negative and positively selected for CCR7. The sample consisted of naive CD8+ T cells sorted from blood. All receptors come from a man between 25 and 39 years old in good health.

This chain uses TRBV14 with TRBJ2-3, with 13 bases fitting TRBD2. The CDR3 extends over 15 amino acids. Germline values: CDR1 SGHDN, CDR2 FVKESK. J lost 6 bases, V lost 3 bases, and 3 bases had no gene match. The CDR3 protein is CASSHGLAGADTQYF. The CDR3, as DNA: TGTGCCAGCAGCCACGGACTAGCGGGAGCTGATACGCAGTATTTT.

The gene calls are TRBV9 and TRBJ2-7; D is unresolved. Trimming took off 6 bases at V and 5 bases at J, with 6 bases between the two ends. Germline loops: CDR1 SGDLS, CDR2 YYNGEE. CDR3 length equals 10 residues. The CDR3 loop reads CASTGNEQYF. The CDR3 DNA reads TGTGCCAGCACTGGCAACGAGCAGTACTTC.

This CDR3 is CASSPDDFTKTYEQYF. The CDR3, as DNA: TGTGCCAGCAGCCCTGACGACTTTACGAAAACCTACGAGCAGTACTTC. The chain employs TRBV28 and TRBJ2-7; D unresolved. The CDR3 runs to 16 residues. The germline gives CDR1 MDHEN, CDR2 SYDVKM. The ends were cut back, 6 bases at V and 2 bases at J, with 20 bases in the middle.

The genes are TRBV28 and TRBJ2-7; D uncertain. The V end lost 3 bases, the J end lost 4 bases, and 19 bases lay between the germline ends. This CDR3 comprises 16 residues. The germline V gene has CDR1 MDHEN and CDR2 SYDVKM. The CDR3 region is CASSFGRSGGRYEQYF. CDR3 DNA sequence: TGTGCCAGCAGTTTCGGAAGGTCCGGTGGTAGGTACGAGCAGTACTTC.

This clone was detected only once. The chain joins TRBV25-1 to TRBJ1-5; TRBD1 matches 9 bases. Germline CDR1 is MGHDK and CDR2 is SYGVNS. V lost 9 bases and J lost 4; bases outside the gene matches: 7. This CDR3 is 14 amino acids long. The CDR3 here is CARSRDRENQPQHF. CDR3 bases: TGTGCCAGGAGCCGGGACAGGGAGAATCAGCCCCAGCATTTT.

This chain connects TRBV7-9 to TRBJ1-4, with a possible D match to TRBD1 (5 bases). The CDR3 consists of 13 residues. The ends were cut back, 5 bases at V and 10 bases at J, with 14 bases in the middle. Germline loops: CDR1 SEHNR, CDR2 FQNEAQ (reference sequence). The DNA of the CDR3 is TGTGCCAGCAGCCGCGGGACCGACGGAAAACTGTTTTTT. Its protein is CASSRGTDGKLFF.

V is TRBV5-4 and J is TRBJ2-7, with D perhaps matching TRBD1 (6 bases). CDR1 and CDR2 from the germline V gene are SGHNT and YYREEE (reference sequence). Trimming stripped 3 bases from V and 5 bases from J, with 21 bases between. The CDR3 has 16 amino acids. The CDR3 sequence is CASSWKDRYLGDEQYF. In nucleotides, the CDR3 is TGTGCCAGCAGCTGGAAGGACAGATACCTTGGGGACGAGCAGTACTTC.

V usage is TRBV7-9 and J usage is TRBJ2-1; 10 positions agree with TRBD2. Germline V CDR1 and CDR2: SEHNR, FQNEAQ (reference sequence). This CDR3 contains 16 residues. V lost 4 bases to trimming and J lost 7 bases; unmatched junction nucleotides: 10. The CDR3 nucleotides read TGTGCCAGCAGCTCTAGAGAGGGACTAGCGTTAAATGAGCAGTTCTTC. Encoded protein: CASSSREGLALNEQFF. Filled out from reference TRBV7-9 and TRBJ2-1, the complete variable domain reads DTGVSQNPRHKITKRGQNVTFRCDPISEHNRLYWYRQTLGQGPEFLTYFQNEAQLEKSRLLSDRFSAERPKGSFSTLEIQRTEQGDSAMYLCASSSREGLALNEQFFGPGTRLTVL.

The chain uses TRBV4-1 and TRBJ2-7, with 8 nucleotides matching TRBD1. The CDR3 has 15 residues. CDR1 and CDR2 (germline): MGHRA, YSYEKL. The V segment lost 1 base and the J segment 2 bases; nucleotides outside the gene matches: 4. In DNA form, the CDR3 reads TGCGCCAGCAGCCAAGCGTCGACAGGGGCCTACGAGCAGTACTTC. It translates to CASSQASTGAYEQYF.

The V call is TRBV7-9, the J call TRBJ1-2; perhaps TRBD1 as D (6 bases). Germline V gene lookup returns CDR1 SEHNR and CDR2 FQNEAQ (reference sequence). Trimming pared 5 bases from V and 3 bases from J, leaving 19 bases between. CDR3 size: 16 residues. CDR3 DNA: TGTGCCAGCAGCCGTCGGATAAACAGGGATCACTATGGCTACACCTTC. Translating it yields CASSRRINRDHYGYTF.

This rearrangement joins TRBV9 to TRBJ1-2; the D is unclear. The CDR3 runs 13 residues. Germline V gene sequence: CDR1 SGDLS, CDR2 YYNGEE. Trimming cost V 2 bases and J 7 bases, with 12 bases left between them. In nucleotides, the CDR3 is TGTGCCAGCAGCGTCGCGGGGTGGGGTGGCTACACCTTC. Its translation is CASSVAGWGGYTF.

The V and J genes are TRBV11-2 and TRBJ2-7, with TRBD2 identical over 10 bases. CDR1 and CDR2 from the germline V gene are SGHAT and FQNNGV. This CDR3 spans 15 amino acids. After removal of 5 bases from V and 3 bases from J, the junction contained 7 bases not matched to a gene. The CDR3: CASSLGGTSVYEQYF. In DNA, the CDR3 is TGTGCCAGCAGCCTAGGAGGGACTAGCGTCTACGAGCAGTACTTC.

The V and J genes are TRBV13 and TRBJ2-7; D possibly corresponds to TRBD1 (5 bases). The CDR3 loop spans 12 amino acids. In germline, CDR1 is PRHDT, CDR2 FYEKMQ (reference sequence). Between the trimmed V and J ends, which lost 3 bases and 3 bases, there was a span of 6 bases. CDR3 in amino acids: CASSFRVYEQYF. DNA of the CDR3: TGTGCCAGCAGCTTCAGGGTCTACGAGCAGTACTTC.

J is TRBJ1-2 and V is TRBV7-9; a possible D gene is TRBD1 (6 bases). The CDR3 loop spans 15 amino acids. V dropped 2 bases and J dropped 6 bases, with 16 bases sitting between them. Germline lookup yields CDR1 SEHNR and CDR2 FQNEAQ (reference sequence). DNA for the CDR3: TGTGCCAGCAGCTTAAACCGACAGGCCCCCAATGGCTACACCTTC. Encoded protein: CASSLNRQAPNGYTF.

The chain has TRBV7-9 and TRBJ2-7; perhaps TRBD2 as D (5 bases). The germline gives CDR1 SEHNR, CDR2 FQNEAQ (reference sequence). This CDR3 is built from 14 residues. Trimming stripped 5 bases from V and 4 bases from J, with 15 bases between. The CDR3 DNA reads TGTGCCAGCAGCGCCGTGGAGGTGGCTTACGAGCAGTACTTC. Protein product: CASSAVEVAYEQYF. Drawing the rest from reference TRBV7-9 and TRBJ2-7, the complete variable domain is DTGVSQNPRHKITKRGQNVTFRCDPISEHNRLYWYRQTLGQGPEFLTYFQNEAQLEKSRLLSDRFSAERPKGSFSTLEIQRTEQGDSAMYLCASSAVEVAYEQYFGPGTRLTVT.

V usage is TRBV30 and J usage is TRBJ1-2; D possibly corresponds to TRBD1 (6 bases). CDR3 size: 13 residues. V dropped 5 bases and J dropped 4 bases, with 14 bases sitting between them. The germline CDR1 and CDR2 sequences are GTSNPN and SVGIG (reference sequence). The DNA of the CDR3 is TGTGCCTGGCGCCCCACGGACAGCTATGGCTACACCTTC. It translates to CAWRPTDSYGYTF.

Here the CDR3 reads CASSFGGRVDEQFF. Here the CDR3 DNA reads TGTGCCAGCAGCTTCGGAGGAAGGGTCGATGAGCAGTTCTTC. This chain connects TRBV7-3 to TRBJ2-1, with a possible D match to TRBD2 (5 bases). The length of the CDR3 is 14 residues. Germline CDR1 reads SGHTA; CDR2 reads FQGTGA. With 3 bases removed from V and 8 bases from J, the gap between germline ends came to 14 bases.

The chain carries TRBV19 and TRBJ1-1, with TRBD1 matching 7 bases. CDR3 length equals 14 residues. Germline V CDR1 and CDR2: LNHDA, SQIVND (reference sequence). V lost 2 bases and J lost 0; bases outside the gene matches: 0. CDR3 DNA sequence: TGTGCCAGTAGTATAACAGGGGTGAACACTGAAGCTTTCTTT. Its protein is CASSITGVNTEAFF. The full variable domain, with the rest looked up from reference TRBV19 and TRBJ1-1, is DGGITQSPKYLFRKEGQNVTLSCEQNLNHDAMYWYRQDPGQGLRLIYYSQIVNDFQKGDIAEGYSVSREKKESFPLTVTSAQKNPTAFYLCASSITGVNTEAFFGQGTRLTVV.

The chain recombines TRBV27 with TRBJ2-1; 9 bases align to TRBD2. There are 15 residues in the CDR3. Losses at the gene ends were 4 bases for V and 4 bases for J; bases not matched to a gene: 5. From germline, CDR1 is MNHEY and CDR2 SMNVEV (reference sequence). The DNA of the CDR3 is TGTGCCAGCAGTTCACTAGCGGGTACATACAATGAGCAGTTCTTC. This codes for CASSSLAGTYNEQFF.

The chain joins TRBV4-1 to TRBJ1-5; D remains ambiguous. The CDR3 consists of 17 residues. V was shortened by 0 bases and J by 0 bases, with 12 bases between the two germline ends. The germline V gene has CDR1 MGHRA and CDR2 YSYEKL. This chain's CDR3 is CASSQEDIAFSNQPQHF. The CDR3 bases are TGCGCCAGCAGCCAAGAAGACATCGCCTTTAGCAATCAGCCCCAGCATTTT.

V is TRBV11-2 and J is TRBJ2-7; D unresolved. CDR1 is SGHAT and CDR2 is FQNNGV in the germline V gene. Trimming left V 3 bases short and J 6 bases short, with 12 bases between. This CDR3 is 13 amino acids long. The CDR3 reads CASSFSSAAEQYF. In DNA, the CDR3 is TGTGCCAGCAGCTTTAGTTCAGCAGCCGAGCAGTACTTC.

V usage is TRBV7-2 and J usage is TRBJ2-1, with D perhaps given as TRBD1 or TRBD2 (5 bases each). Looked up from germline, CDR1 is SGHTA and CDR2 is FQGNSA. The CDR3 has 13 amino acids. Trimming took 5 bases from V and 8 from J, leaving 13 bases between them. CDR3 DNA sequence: TGTGCCAGCAGCCCTGAGGGGCTCGATGAGCAGTTCTTC. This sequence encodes CASSPEGLDEQFF.

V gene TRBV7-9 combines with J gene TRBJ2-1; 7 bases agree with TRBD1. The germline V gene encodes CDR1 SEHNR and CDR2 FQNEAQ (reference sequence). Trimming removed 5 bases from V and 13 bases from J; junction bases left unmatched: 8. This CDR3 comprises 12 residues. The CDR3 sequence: CASSHRDRLQFF. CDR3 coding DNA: TGTGCCAGCAGCCACAGGGACAGACTTCAGTTCTTC.

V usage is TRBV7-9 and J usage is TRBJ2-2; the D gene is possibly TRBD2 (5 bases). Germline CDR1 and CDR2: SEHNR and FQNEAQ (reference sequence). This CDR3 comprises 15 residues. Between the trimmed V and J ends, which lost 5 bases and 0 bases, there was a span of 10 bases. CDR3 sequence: CASSAPGTNTGELFF. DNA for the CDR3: TGTGCCAGCAGCGCGCCCGGGACGAACACCGGGGAGCTGTTTTTT.

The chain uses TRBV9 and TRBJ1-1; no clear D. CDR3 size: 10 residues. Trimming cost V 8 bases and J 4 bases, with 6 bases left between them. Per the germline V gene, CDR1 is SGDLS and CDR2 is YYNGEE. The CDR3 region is CASKGTEAFF. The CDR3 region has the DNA TGTGCCAGTAAGGGCACTGAAGCTTTCTTT.

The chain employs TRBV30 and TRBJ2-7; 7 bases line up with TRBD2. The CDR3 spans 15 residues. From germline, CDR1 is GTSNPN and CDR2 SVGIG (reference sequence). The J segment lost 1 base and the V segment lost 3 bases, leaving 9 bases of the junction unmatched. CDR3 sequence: CAWRFRDYGSYEQYF. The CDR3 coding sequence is TGTGCCTGGAGGTTCCGGGACTATGGTTCCTACGAGCAGTACTTC. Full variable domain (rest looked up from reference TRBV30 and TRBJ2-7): SQTIHQWPATLVQPVGSPLSLECTVEGTSNPNLYWYRQAAGRGLQLLFYSVGIGQISSEVPQNLSASRPQDRQFILSSKKLLLSDSGFYLCAWRFRDYGSYEQYFGPGTRLTVT.